This T cell receptor (beta chain) was profiled in a study of cytomegalovirus exposure and HLA in healthy donors. Overall study results and limits: In a later analysis, specific HLA alleles were associated with over 15,000 TCR beta sequences at a 0.05 false discovery rate. In a later analysis, V- and J-gene trimming of beta chains associated with a DCLRE1C missense variant, replicated independently.

A word on this clone: Its antigen is not identified.

The PCR contained 60 Vbeta and 13 Jbeta primers. TCRdb's table, derived via immunoSEQ multiplex PCR, lists solely in-frame clones and lacks some. This sample has 80,000 or so clones, with around 70% found just once. V dropped 3 bases and J dropped 9 bases, with 16 bases sitting between them. Germline loops: CDR1 SNHLY, CDR2 FYNNEI. The CDR3 is 14 amino acids. This chain joins TRBV2 and TRBJ2-3; D unclear. The sequenced sample was PBMCs. This TCR derives from a man aged 30 to 45 in good health and CMV-seropositive. This chain's CDR3 is CASSEAPALRTQYF. The DNA for the CDR3 is TGTGCCAGCAGTGAGGCACCAGCCTTGCGGACGCAGTATTTT.